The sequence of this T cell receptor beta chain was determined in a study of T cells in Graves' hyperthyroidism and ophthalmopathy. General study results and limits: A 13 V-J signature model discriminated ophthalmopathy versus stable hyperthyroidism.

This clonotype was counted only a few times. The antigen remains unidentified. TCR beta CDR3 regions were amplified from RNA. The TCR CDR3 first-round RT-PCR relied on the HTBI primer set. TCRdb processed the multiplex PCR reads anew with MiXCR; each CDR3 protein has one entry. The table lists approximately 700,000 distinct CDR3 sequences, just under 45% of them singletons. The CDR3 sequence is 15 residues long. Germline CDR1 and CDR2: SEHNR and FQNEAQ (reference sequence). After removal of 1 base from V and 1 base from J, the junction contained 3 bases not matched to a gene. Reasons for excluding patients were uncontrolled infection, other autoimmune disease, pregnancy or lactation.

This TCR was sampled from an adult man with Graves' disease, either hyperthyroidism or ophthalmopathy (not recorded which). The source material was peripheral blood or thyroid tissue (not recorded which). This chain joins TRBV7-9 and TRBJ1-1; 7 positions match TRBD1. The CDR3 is CASSLEGAGNTEAFF. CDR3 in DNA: TGTGCCAGCAGCTTAGAGGGGGCAGGGAACACTGAAGCTTTCTTT.